Presented here are 17 T cell receptor beta chains from one specimen sequenced in a study of cytomegalovirus exposure and HLA in healthy donors. The repertoire was sequenced with immunoSEQ multiplex PCR; TCRdb's copy has only in-frame clones and lacks some. Among about 140,000 clones listed, approximately 85% were seen once. Sequenced material: PBMCs. These receptors all come from a woman aged 30 to 39 in good health and CMV-seronegative.

This clone was recorded only once. The chain combines TRBV2 with TRBJ2-6; 9 nucleotides match TRBD1. There are 17 residues in the CDR3. Per the germline V gene, CDR1 is SNHLY and CDR2 is FYNNEI. V lost 6 bases, J lost 0 bases, and 6 bases stayed unmatched. CDR3 residues: CASRRDRAVSGANVLTF. The CDR3 region has the DNA TGTGCCAGCAGGAGGGACAGGGCGGTCTCTGGGGCCAACGTCCTGACTTTC.

This chain links TRBV7-2 with TRBJ2-7; 12 bases align to TRBD2. The V gene's germline CDR1 is SGHTA and CDR2 FQGNSA. V shed 4 bases and J 4 bases; nucleotides not matched to a gene: 5. There are 15 residues in the CDR3. The CDR3: CASSSQLAGGYEQYF. Written as DNA, the CDR3 is TGTGCCAGCAGCTCGCAACTAGCGGGGGGATACGAGCAGTACTTC.

This chain uses TRBV27 with TRBJ2-7; D uncertain. Trimming left V 5 bases short and J 2 bases short, with 13 bases between. CDR3 size: 14 residues. CDR1 and CDR2 from the germline V gene are MNHEY and SMNVEV (reference sequence). The CDR3 here is CASSGLGQAYEQYF. CDR3 DNA sequence: TGTGCCAGCAGTGGTTTGGGCCAAGCCTACGAGCAGTACTTC.

The chain is built from TRBV28 and TRBJ2-1, with 9 bases aligning to TRBD2. V trimming: 5 bases; J trimming: 5 bases; junction bases outside the gene matches: 10. Germline lookup yields CDR1 MDHEN and CDR2 SYDVKM. The CDR3 extends over 16 amino acids. CDR3 loop: CASSILSGGPNNEQFF. The CDR3 DNA reads as TGTGCCAGCAGTATTTTGAGCGGGGGGCCAAACAATGAGCAGTTCTTC.

The chain combines TRBV6-1 with TRBJ2-1; no clear D gene. V lost 0 bases and J lost 9, with 15 bases in between. From germline, CDR1 is MNHNS and CDR2 SASEGT. CDR3 length equals 15 residues. DNA of the CDR3: TGTGCCAGCAGTGAAGCGGTCCGGCGGTCGGCTGAGCAGTTCTTC. Encoded protein: CASSEAVRRSAEQFF.

The chain employs TRBV10-1 and TRBJ2-7; 7 positions match TRBD1. With V trimmed by 4 bases and J by 7 bases, 7 bases remained unmatched. CDR3 length: 13 amino acids. Germline V lookup: CDR1 WNHNN, CDR2 SYGVQD (reference sequence). CDR3 amino acids: CASSGQQGTEQYF. The CDR3, as DNA: TGCGCCAGCAGTGGCCAACAGGGGACGGAGCAGTACTTC.

The rearrangement links TRBV19 to TRBJ1-5; maybe TRBD1 (5 bases). The germline CDR1 and CDR2 sequences are LNHDA and SQIVND (reference sequence). This CDR3 is built from 16 residues. Trimming left V 1 base short and J 2 bases short, with 12 bases between. The CDR3 region has the DNA TGTGCCAGTAGTATAGGAAGGGGAGGTGGCAATCAGCCCCAGCATTTT. Translated, it gives CASSIGRGGGNQPQHF.

The rearrangement uses TRBV9 and TRBJ2-2; tentative D call: TRBD2 (6 bases). Trimming shortened V by 0 bases and J by 0 bases, and 9 bases separated the two germline ends. Germline lookup yields CDR1 SGDLS and CDR2 YYNGEE. There are 16 residues in the CDR3. The CDR3 region is CASSVVREANTGELFF. In DNA, the CDR3 is TGTGCCAGCAGCGTAGTGCGGGAAGCGAACACCGGGGAGCTGTTTTTT. Variable domain in full (rest from reference TRBV9 and TRBJ2-2): DSGVTQTPKHLITATGQRVTLRCSPRSGDLSVYWYQQSLDQGLQFLIQYYNGEERAKGNILERFSAQQFPDLHSELNLSSLELGDSALYFCASSVVREANTGELFFGEGSRLTVL.

This clone was seen a handful of times. The V gene is TRBV28, the J gene TRBJ1-2, with 7 nucleotides matching TRBD1. This CDR3 spans 13 amino acids. The trim removed 3 bases at V and 4 bases at J, leaving 2 bases unmatched. The germline CDR1 and CDR2 sequences are MDHEN and SYDVKM. CDR3: CASSLGQLYGYTF. In nucleotides, the CDR3 is TGTGCCAGCAGTTTGGGACAGCTCTATGGCTACACCTTC.

The V call is TRBV2, the J call TRBJ2-5; D is perhaps TRBD2 (5 bases). This CDR3 spans 14 amino acids. Germline loops: CDR1 SNHLY, CDR2 FYNNEI. Trimming pared 4 bases from V and 2 bases from J, leaving 11 bases between. This chain's CDR3 is CASSVRRVQETQYF. Here the CDR3 DNA reads TGTGCCAGCAGTGTGAGGCGGGTACAAGAGACCCAGTACTTC.

This clone was seen a handful of times. The chain carries TRBV9 and TRBJ2-1; a possible D gene is TRBD1 (6 bases). The V and J ends lost 3 bases and 7 bases respectively, with 17 bases between them. This CDR3 comprises 15 residues. The germline gives CDR1 SGDLS, CDR2 YYNGEE. The CDR3 sequence is CASSAKLLGANEQFF. DNA of the CDR3: TGTGCCAGCAGCGCAAAACTTCTGGGGGCGAATGAGCAGTTCTTC.

The gene calls are TRBV19 and TRBJ1-5; D is ambiguous. Per the germline V gene, CDR1 is LNHDA and CDR2 is SQIVND (reference sequence). The CDR3 is 13 amino acids. V was trimmed by 6 bases and J by 9 bases, leaving 15 bases between them. DNA of the CDR3: TGTGCCAGTAGCCCCGGGATTTTTACGCCCCAGCATTTT. It translates to CASSPGIFTPQHF. Together with reference TRBV19 and TRBJ1-5, the CDR3 gives the full variable domain: DGGITQSPKYLFRKEGQNVTLSCEQNLNHDAMYWYRQDPGQGLRLIYYSQIVNDFQKGDIAEGYSVSREKKESFPLTVTSAQKNPTAFYLCASSPGIFTPQHFGDGTRLSIL.

This clone was seen only once. V and J are TRBV9 and TRBJ1-2, with D unclear. The germline CDR1 and CDR2 sequences are SGDLS and YYNGEE. CDR3 length equals 13 residues. V lost 3 bases, J lost 8 bases, and 14 bases lay in between. The CDR3 loop reads CASSANFGRGYTF. CDR3 nucleotides: TGTGCCAGCAGCGCCAATTTCGGTCGGGGCTACACCTTC.

The chain recombines TRBV6-1 with TRBJ1-1, with D uncertain. Trimming took 3 bases from V and 4 from J, leaving 6 bases between them. Germline assignment: CDR1 MNHNS and CDR2 SASEGT. The CDR3 consists of 12 residues. This chain's CDR3 is CASSESLTEAFF. The CDR3 coding sequence is TGTGCCAGCAGTGAGTCCCTCACTGAAGCTTTCTTT.

As regards this clone: Other DNA sequences from this sample encode an identical CDR3 as well. The CDR3: CASSLGGGGETQYF. CDR3 nucleotide sequence: TGTGCCAGCAGCTTAGGAGGGGGGGGAGAGACCCAGTACTTC. V and J are TRBV11-2 and TRBJ2-5; D may be TRBD2 (7 bases). Between the trimmed V and J ends, which lost 1 base and 4 bases, there was a span of 10 bases. Germline loops: CDR1 SGHAT, CDR2 FQNNGV. This CDR3 spans 14 amino acids.

The V gene is TRBV4-2, the J gene TRBJ2-3; 7 nucleotides match TRBD1. V was pared by 4 bases and J by 1 base, with 8 bases of the junction left unmatched. Germline CDR1 and CDR2: LGHNA and YNFKEQ. The CDR3 is 16 amino acids. CDR3 residues: CASSPQTGPRTDTQYF. In DNA form, the CDR3 reads TGTGCCAGCAGCCCCCAGACAGGGCCGCGCACAGATACGCAGTATTTT.

The chain employs TRBV4-2 and TRBJ1-1; weak D call: TRBD1 (5 bases). The CDR3 length is 15 residues. Trimming left V 0 bases short and J 4 bases short, with 12 bases between. Per germline, CDR1 LGHNA and CDR2 YNFKEQ. CDR3 residues: CASSQEGDRTTEAFF. CDR3 coding DNA: TGTGCCAGCAGCCAAGAGGGTGACAGAACCACTGAAGCTTTCTTT.